These T cell receptor beta chains were read from a single sample in a study of shared clonotypes between healthy human individuals. Method: immunoSEQ multiplex PCR; TCRdb's copy keeps in-frame clones and lacks some. Seen here are about 600,000 clones, more than 95% observed once, and the top ten hold about 0.06%. Material: naive CD4+ T cells sorted from blood. Every receptor here comes from a woman in her twenties or thirties in good health. The CDR3 runs from the conserved cysteine through the conserved F or W. D genes are given only for firm matches. Where a row states a size, it is once, few, many or the class of an expanded clone; other rows omit it.

DNA: TGTGCCAGCAGTAGAGAAGGACCGGGACCACCCGGGGAGCTGTTTTTT; CDR3: CASSREGPGPPGELFF; J: TRBJ2-2; D: NA; V: TRBV28; size: NA
DNA: TGTGCCAGCAGTTTGCGTGGGACCGACAATGAGCAGTTCTTC; CDR3: CASSLRGTDNEQFF; J: TRBJ2-1; D: NA; V: TRBV27; size: NA
DNA: TGTGCCAGCAGCGTAGGGGGACTAGCGGGAGTTTACGAGCAGTACTTC; CDR3: CASSVGGLAGVYEQYF; J: TRBJ2-7; D: TRBD2; V: TRBV9; size: NA
DNA: TGTGCCAGCAGCAGGACCGGGGACGAGCAGTACTTC; CDR3: CASSRTGDEQYF; J: TRBJ2-7; D: NA; V: TRBV5-6; size: NA
DNA: TGTGCCTGGAGTGAAACAACAAGGACCAATGGCTACACCTTC; CDR3: CAWSETTRTNGYTF; J: TRBJ1-2; D: NA; V: TRBV30; size: NA
DNA: TGTGCCACCAGCAGAAGACAGGGGGTCAATCAGCCCCAGCATTTT; CDR3: CATSRRQGVNQPQHF; J: TRBJ1-5; D: TRBD1; V: TRBV15; size: once
DNA: TGTGCCAGCAGTGATCCGAATCAGCCCCAGCATTTT; CDR3: CASSDPNQPQHF; J: TRBJ1-5; D: NA; V: TRBV2; size: NA
DNA: TGTGCCAGCAGGAGGGATAGTGAAAAACTGTTTTTT; CDR3: CASRRDSEKLFF; J: TRBJ1-4; D: NA; V: TRBV2; size: NA
DNA: TGTGCCAGCTCATATAGGGGGGCTAGCGGGATTGGAAATGAGCAGTTCTTC; CDR3: CASSYRGASGIGNEQFF; J: TRBJ2-1; D: TRBD2; V: TRBV27; size: NA
DNA: TGTGCCAGCAGCGATCGGGGGCCGGAGGGTAGGGCTTTCTTT; CDR3: CASSDRGPEGRAFF; J: TRBJ1-1; D: NA; V: TRBV13; size: NA
DNA: TGTGCCAGCTCTCGGAGCCTACAGGGAGGCGGGGGTGAGCAGTTCTTC; CDR3: CASSRSLQGGGGEQFF; J: TRBJ2-1; D: NA; V: TRBV18; size: NA
DNA: TGTGCCAGCAGTTTAATGGGAGGGAACACCGGGGAGCTGTTTTTT; CDR3: CASSLMGGNTGELFF; J: TRBJ2-2; D: NA; V: TRBV27; size: NA
DNA: TGTGCCAGCAGCTTATCGTGGACACAAGAGACCCAGTACTTC; CDR3: CASSLSWTQETQYF; J: TRBJ2-5; D: NA; V: TRBV7-9; size: NA
DNA: TGCAGCGCTGACCACGGATCAGAAAAACTGTTTTTT; CDR3: CSADHGSEKLFF; J: TRBJ1-4; D: NA; V: TRBV29-1; size: NA
DNA: TGTGCCAGTAGTATCTCCTGGGGGCTGTCCTACGAGCAGTACTTC; CDR3: CASSISWGLSYEQYF; J: TRBJ2-7; D: NA; V: TRBV19; size: NA
DNA: TGTGCCAGTAGCACTAGCTCCAGGAGCTCCTACGAGCAGTACTTC; CDR3: CASSTSSRSSYEQYF; J: TRBJ2-7; D: NA; V: TRBV19; size: NA
DNA: TGTGCCAGCTATGGCAGCTTTTCCCCCGAAGCTTTCTTT; CDR3: CASYGSFSPEAFF; J: TRBJ1-1; D: NA; V: TRBV2; size: NA
DNA: TGCGCCAGCAGCCCCCAGACTAGCGGGAGATACAATGAGCAGTTCTTC; CDR3: CASSPQTSGRYNEQFF; J: TRBJ2-1; D: TRBD2; V: TRBV5-1; size: NA
DNA: TGTGCCAGCAGTGAGAGGGGCAAGGTTAACTATGGCTACACCTTC; CDR3: CASSERGKVNYGYTF; J: TRBJ1-2; D: NA; V: TRBV6-1; size: NA
DNA: TGTGCCAGTAGGCTGCACGGGACAGGAAGCTATGGCTACACCTTC; CDR3: CASRLHGTGSYGYTF; J: TRBJ1-2; D: TRBD1; V: TRBV19; size: NA
DNA: TGTGCCAGTAGGGGACTGGGGACAGGGGATCAGCCCCAGCATTTT; CDR3: CASRGLGTGDQPQHF; J: TRBJ1-5; D: TRBD1; V: TRBV19; size: NA
DNA: TGTGCCAGCACGGATCGATACACTGAAGCTTTCTTT; CDR3: CASTDRYTEAFF; J: TRBJ1-1; D: NA; V: TRBV28; size: NA
DNA: TGTGCCAGCAGTTTACCCAGGAACAATCAGCCCCAGCATTTT; CDR3: CASSLPRNNQPQHF; J: TRBJ1-5; D: NA; V: TRBV28; size: NA
DNA: TGCGCCAGCTGCTGTGACAGGGGCTACGAGCAGTACTTC; CDR3: CASCCDRGYEQYF; J: TRBJ2-7; D: TRBD1; V: TRBV5-1; size: NA
DNA: TGCGCCAGCAGCCCCAGGACAGGCCACTATGGCTACACCTTC; CDR3: CASSPRTGHYGYTF; J: TRBJ1-2; D: TRBD1; V: TRBV5-1; size: NA
DNA: TGTGCCAGCAGTACGCCGTCGGGGCAGCGCACAGATACGCAGTATTTT; CDR3: CASSTPSGQRTDTQYF; J: TRBJ2-3; D: NA; V: TRBV28; size: NA
DNA: TGTGCCAGCAGCCAAGATTTAAGGTCCTACGAGCAGTACTTC; CDR3: CASSQDLRSYEQYF; J: TRBJ2-7; D: NA; V: TRBV4-2; size: NA
DNA: TGTGCCTTCCATCGGAGGGGACACCGTCTAGAGACCCAGTACTTC; CDR3: CAFHRRGHRLETQYF; J: TRBJ2-5; D: NA; V: TRBV30; size: NA
DNA: TGTGCCAGCAGCTTCTTTCTAGCGGGTGGATCGGGGGAGCTGTTTTTT; CDR3: CASSFFLAGGSGELFF; J: TRBJ2-2; D: TRBD2; V: TRBV5-6; size: NA
DNA: TGCGCCAGCAGCCAAGATCTTCGGGGAAACACCGGGGAGCTGTTTTTT; CDR3: CASSQDLRGNTGELFF; J: TRBJ2-2; D: NA; V: TRBV4-3; size: once
DNA: TGTGCCAGCAGCCTCACGCGGGGACAACTAGCCAAAAACATTCAGTACTTC; CDR3: CASSLTRGQLAKNIQYF; J: TRBJ2-4; D: NA; V: TRBV7-9; size: NA
DNA: TGTGCCAGCAGTCACCACTGGGGGTACGAAAAACTGTTTTTT; CDR3: CASSHHWGYEKLFF; J: TRBJ1-4; D: NA; V: TRBV2; size: NA
DNA: TGTGCCAGCAAGTCGATAGCGGGAGAAGAGACCCAGTACTTC; CDR3: CASKSIAGEETQYF; J: TRBJ2-5; D: TRBD2; V: TRBV9; size: once
DNA: TGTGCCAGCAGTTTATTGGGCTTTTACTACAATGAGCAGTTCTTC; CDR3: CASSLLGFYYNEQFF; J: TRBJ2-1; D: NA; V: TRBV28; size: NA
DNA: TGTGCCAGCGGTCAGGGGGCGACCATGAACACTGAAGCTTTCTTT; CDR3: CASGQGATMNTEAFF; J: TRBJ1-1; D: TRBD1; V: TRBV7-2; size: NA